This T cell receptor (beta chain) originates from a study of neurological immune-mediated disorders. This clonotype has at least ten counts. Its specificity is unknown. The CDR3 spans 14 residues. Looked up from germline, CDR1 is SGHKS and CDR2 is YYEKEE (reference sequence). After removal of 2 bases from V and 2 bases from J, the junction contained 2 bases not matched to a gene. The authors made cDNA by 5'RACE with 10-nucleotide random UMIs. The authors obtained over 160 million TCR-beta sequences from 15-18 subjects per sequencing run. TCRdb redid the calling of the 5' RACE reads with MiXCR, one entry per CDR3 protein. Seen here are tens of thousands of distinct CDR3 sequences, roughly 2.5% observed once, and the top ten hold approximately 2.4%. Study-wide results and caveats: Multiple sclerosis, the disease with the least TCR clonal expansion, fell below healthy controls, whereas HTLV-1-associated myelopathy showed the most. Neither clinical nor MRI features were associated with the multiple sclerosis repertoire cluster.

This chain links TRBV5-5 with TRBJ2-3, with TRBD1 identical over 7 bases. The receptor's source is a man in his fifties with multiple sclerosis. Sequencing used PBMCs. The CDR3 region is CASSLQGNTDTQYF. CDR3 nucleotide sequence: TGTGCCAGCAGCTTACAGGGGAACACAGATACGCAGTATTTT.